This passage covers 5 T cell receptor beta chains from one sample sequenced in a study of shared clonotypes between healthy human individuals. Repertoires were generated with immunoSEQ multiplex PCR, while TCRdb's copy carries only in-frame clones and drops some. The sample consists of about 2.1 million clones, around 93% of them appearing once. In the naive CD8 group, cells lacked CD45RO and were positively selected for CCR7, so terminally differentiated effector memory CD45RA+ cells were left out. The sample taken for sequencing was naive CD8+ T cells from PBMCs. All receptors come from a man younger than 35 in good health. Some clones in this sample may be carry-over from other donors' samples.

This clone was detected only a few times. This sample also contains other DNA sequences that code for the same CDR3. V is TRBV7-2 and J is TRBJ1-2; D may be TRBD1 (5 bases). CDR3 length: 12 amino acids. Germline CDR1 and CDR2: SGHTA and FQGNSA. V was cut by 1 base and J by 6 bases, with 6 bases left in between. As DNA, the CDR3 is TGTGCCAGCAGCTTAGTAGGGGATGGCTACACCTTC. This encodes CASSLVGDGYTF.

This chain connects TRBV28 to TRBJ1-1; D is possibly TRBD1 (5 bases). V was pared by 1 base and J by 3 bases, with 9 bases between. Per germline, CDR1 MDHEN and CDR2 SYDVKM. This CDR3 is built from 14 residues. The CDR3 spells CASSLFQGDTEAFF. DNA of the CDR3: TGTGCCAGCAGTTTATTCCAGGGAGACACTGAAGCTTTCTTT.

The gene calls are TRBV27 and TRBJ2-3; TRBD1 matches at 8 bases. The CDR3 has 18 residues. Germline V gene sequence: CDR1 MNHEY, CDR2 SMNVEV (reference sequence). The V segment lost 3 bases and the J segment 1 base; nucleotides outside the gene matches: 12. The CDR3 DNA is TGTGCCAGCAGTTTTCTGTCCTGGCAGGGGGCTGGCACAGATACGCAGTATTTT. Amino acids: CASSFLSWQGAGTDTQYF.

The gene calls are TRBV29-1 and TRBJ2-2, with 12 bases identical to TRBD1. The CDR3 has 20 residues. The germline V gene encodes CDR1 SQVTM and CDR2 ANQGSEA. V lost 4 bases, J lost 3 bases, and 18 bases stayed unmatched. The CDR3 DNA reads TGCAGCGTTGTTTTTTATTTGGGACAGGGGGCGGAAAGGGACACCGGGGAGCTGTTTTTT. Its protein product is CSVVFYLGQGAERDTGELFF.

In its sample, this clone was seen once. At the DNA level, this CDR3 is encoded by other sequences in the same sample as well. The chain uses TRBV4-3 and TRBJ2-3; no firm D call. V was trimmed by 0 bases and J by 0 bases, leaving 4 bases between them. Germline CDR1 LGHNA, CDR2 YSLEER. This CDR3 contains 14 residues. This CDR3 reads CASSQDGSTDTQYF. DNA of the CDR3: TGCGCCAGCAGCCAAGATGGGAGCACAGATACGCAGTATTTT.